This TCR beta chain was documented in a study of T cells expressing NK-cell markers. Looking at the study overall: It was sorted CD3+CD56+NKG2C+, CD3+CD56+NKG2C- and CD3+CD56-NKG2C+ T cells that supplied the TCR beta repertoires.

TCR beta cDNA was made by 5'RACE template switching with UMIs. Each CDR3 protein gets one entry in TCRdb, which reprocessed the 5' RACE reads and gives no DNA. This sample's table has under 600,000 distinct CDR3 sequences. The source material was blood T cells: a sorted CD56 or NKG2C T cell subset, CD4+ or CD8+ T cells, or bulk PBMC T cells (not recorded which). This receptor was identified in a woman aged 50 to 60 in good health.

CDR3 protein: CSAWEYKRHNEKLFF. The chain is built from TRBV20-1 and TRBJ1-4. Germline V gene sequence: CDR1 DFQATT, CDR2 SNEGSKA (reference sequence). This CDR3 is built from 15 residues.